Shown below are 21 T cell receptor beta chains from a single sample sequenced in a study of blood T cell repertoires in COVID-19 (dated by TCRdb to the early 2020s). The protocol used for the library was the immunoSEQ multiplex PCR assay. TCRdb retrieved this table from immuneACCESS and kept in-frame rearrangements only. Not all clones are present; in checked studies, unresolved V genes account for under half, and no reason is known for the remainder. This sample holds more than 85,000 clones; 81% were observed only once. About 40% of the sample lies in the top ten. Sequencing used peripheral blood. The source of these receptors is a man aged 80 or over with acute or convalescent COVID-19.

The CDR3 sequence is CASSKTGASPSGANVLTF. The CDR3 DNA sequence: TGTGCCAGTAGTAAGACAGGGGCTAGCCCCTCTGGGGCCAACGTCCTGACTTTC. J is TRBJ2-6 and V is TRBV19; 8 nucleotides line up with TRBD1. The CDR3 runs to 18 residues. Looked up from germline, CDR1 is LNHDA and CDR2 is SQIVND (reference sequence). V shed 4 bases and J 0 bases; nucleotides not matched to a gene: 8.

The chain links TRBV18 to TRBJ2-5; 9 nucleotides align to TRBD1. Germline V gives CDR1 KGHSH, CDR2 LQKENI. CDR3 length: 18 residues. V lost 1 base and J lost 3; bases outside the gene matches: 12. The CDR3 here is CASSPLAPGRTGEETQYF. The CDR3 DNA reads TGTGCCAGCTCACCACTGGCCCCGGGGAGGACAGGGGAAGAGACCCAGTACTTC.

V and J are TRBV19 and TRBJ1-2; possibly TRBD1 for D (6 bases). Trimming stripped 3 bases from V and 5 bases from J, with 19 bases between. The germline V gene has CDR1 LNHDA and CDR2 SQIVND (reference sequence). This CDR3 contains 16 residues. CDR3 DNA: TGTGCCAGTAGTATCATAACACAGGGCCCTCAATATGGCTACACCTTC. Translation: CASSIITQGPQYGYTF.

V usage is TRBV2 and J usage is TRBJ2-2, with 11 bases lining up with TRBD2. The trim removed 6 bases at V and 2 bases at J, leaving 2 bases unmatched. This CDR3 is 15 amino acids long. Germline lookup yields CDR1 SNHLY and CDR2 FYNNEI. CDR3 nucleotides: TGTGCCAGCAGGCGACTAGCGGGAAACACCGGGGAGCTGTTTTTT. Residues: CASRRLAGNTGELFF. The full variable domain, in which reference TRBV2 and TRBJ2-2 provide the parts outside the CDR3, is EPEVTQTPSHQVTQMGQEVILRCVPISNHLYFYWYRQILGQKVEFLVSFYNNEISEKSEIFDDQFSVERPDGSNFTLKIRSTKLEDSAMYFCASRRLAGNTGELFFGEGSRLTVL.

The chain joins TRBV6-1 to TRBJ2-2, with TRBD1 identical over 8 bases. J gave up 8 bases and V 4 bases, and 12 bases lay outside the gene matches. This CDR3 spans 16 amino acids. The germline gives CDR1 MNHNS, CDR2 SASEGT. CDR3 coding DNA: TGTGCCAGCAGTGGGACAGGGAACCTAGCGTCGGGGGAGCTGTTTTTT. Protein sequence: CASSGTGNLASGELFF.

The chain is built from TRBV6-2 or TRBV6-3 and TRBJ1-5, with a tentative D call TRBD1 (5 bases). The germline CDR1 and CDR2 sequences are MNHEY and SVGEGT. Trimming took off 0 bases at V and 5 bases at J, with 14 bases between the two ends. The CDR3 contains 16 residues. CDR3 residues: CASSYSGLGGYQPQHF. The CDR3 DNA sequence: TGTGCCAGCAGTTACTCGGGACTTGGGGGGTATCAGCCCCAGCATTTT.

The V call is TRBV5-1, the J call TRBJ1-1; TRBD1 might be the D (6 bases). CDR3 size: 14 residues. Per germline, CDR1 SGHRS and CDR2 YFSETQ. V was trimmed by 2 bases and J by 3 bases, leaving 11 bases between them. CDR3 bases: TGCGCCAGCAGCTTAACAGGGTTGGACACTGAAGCTTTCTTT. Translation: CASSLTGLDTEAFF.

This chain uses TRBV5-1 with TRBJ2-5; 8 positions agree with TRBD1. CDR3 length equals 13 residues. J was trimmed by 3 bases and V by 6 bases; bases with no gene match: 4. Germline CDR1 SGHRS, CDR2 YFSETQ. The CDR3 bases are TGCGCCAGCACGGACAGGGCCAAAGAGACCCAGTACTTC. Its translation: CASTDRAKETQYF.

This chain uses TRBV5-8 with TRBJ1-6; 7 positions match TRBD1. Losses at the gene ends were 1 base for V and 7 bases for J; bases not matched to a gene: 5. The CDR3 spans 15 residues. CDR1 and CDR2 from the germline V gene are SGHTS and YDEGEE. The CDR3 loop reads CASSLTGAGNSPLHF. The CDR3 region has the DNA TGTGCCAGCAGCTTGACAGGGGCTGGGAATTCACCCCTCCACTTT.

This sequence joins TRBV29-1 and TRBJ2-7; 8 nucleotides agree with TRBD1. The V gene end was trimmed by 6 bases and the J gene end by 3 bases; junction bases not matched to a gene: 7. Germline V gene data show CDR1 as SQVTM and CDR2 as ANQGSEA. The CDR3 covers 13 residues. The CDR3 DNA reads as TGCAGCGTCCCACAGGGGGTAGGCTACGAGCAGTACTTC. Translated: CSVPQGVGYEQYF.

This chain joins TRBV25-1 and TRBJ2-1; D might be TRBD1 (5 bases). Trimming cost V 5 bases and J 6 bases, with 11 bases left between them. Germline V lookup: CDR1 MGHDK, CDR2 SYGVNS. CDR3 length: 13 amino acids. CDR3 sequence: CASSRGWGNEQFF. As DNA, the CDR3 is TGTGCCAGCAGTAGGGGCTGGGGCAATGAGCAGTTCTTC. The whole variable domain, remainder taken from reference TRBV25-1 and TRBJ2-1, is EADIYQTPRYLVIGTGKKITLECSQTMGHDKMYWYQQDPGMELHLIHYSYGVNSTEKGDLSSESTVSRIRTEHFPLTLESARPSHTSQYLCASSRGWGNEQFFGPGTRLTVL.

The V and J genes are TRBV9 and TRBJ1-6, with D tentatively TRBD1 (5 bases). The CDR3 is 15 amino acids. Trimming took 3 bases from V and 6 from J, leaving 13 bases between them. From germline, CDR1 is SGDLS and CDR2 YYNGEE. The CDR3 is CASSADAGLNSPLHF. The CDR3 DNA reads as TGTGCCAGCAGCGCCGATGCGGGGCTTAATTCACCCCTCCACTTT.

This chain links TRBV28 with TRBJ2-3; the D is unclear. Looked up from germline, CDR1 is MDHEN and CDR2 is SYDVKM. The V end lost 0 bases, the J end lost 0 bases, and 4 bases lay between the germline ends. The CDR3 totals 14 residues. CDR3 loop: CASSLWGSTDTQYF. The CDR3 nucleotides are TGTGCCAGCAGTTTATGGGGCAGCACAGATACGCAGTATTTT.

V gene TRBV28 combines with J gene TRBJ1-2; TRBD1 matches 9 bases. The germline CDR1 and CDR2 sequences are MDHEN and SYDVKM. Trimming cost V 7 bases and J 4 bases; bases outside gene matches: 16. The CDR3 sequence is 17 residues long. The CDR3 loop is CASIHPTGTGPFYGYTF. Written as DNA, the CDR3 is TGTGCCAGCATCCATCCAACCGGGACAGGGCCCTTCTATGGCTACACCTTC.

This clone was detected only a few times. The chain joins TRBV7-8 to TRBJ2-7; 9 positions match TRBD1. The V and J ends lost 1 base and 7 bases, in that order; junction bases with no gene match: 8. CDR1 SGHVS and CDR2 FQNEAQ come from the germline V gene. This CDR3 region has 15 residues. CDR3: CASSLVGQGLREQYF. The CDR3 DNA is TGTGCCAGCAGCTTAGTGGGACAGGGCTTGAGGGAGCAGTACTTC.

This chain links TRBV7-3 with TRBJ1-5; D is undetermined. Germline CDR1 reads SGHTA; CDR2 reads FQGTGA. Trimming left V 5 bases short and J 9 bases short, with 14 bases between. CDR3 length: 13 residues. The CDR3 DNA reads TGTGCCAGCAGCACATATAAGGGAGCGCCCCAGCATTTT. Amino acid sequence: CASSTYKGAPQHF.

This chain links TRBV10-3 with TRBJ1-1; a weak D match, TRBD1 (5 bases). This CDR3 contains 15 residues. The germline V gene has CDR1 ENHRY and CDR2 SYGVKD. V shed 0 bases and J shed 3 bases, with 11 bases lying between them. The CDR3 nucleotides read TGTGCCATCAGTGAGTCGGGCAGGGAGGACACTGAAGCTTTCTTT. This gives the protein CAISESGREDTEAFF.

The chain employs TRBV7-2 and TRBJ1-5, with D possibly TRBD1 on 6 matching bases. CDR3 length: 14 amino acids. CDR1 SGHTA and CDR2 FQGNSA come from the germline V gene. V was pared by 0 bases and J by 6 bases, with 9 bases between. CDR3 sequence reads: CASSLAQGGQPQHF. CDR3 sequence (DNA): TGTGCCAGCAGCTTAGCACAGGGTGGTCAGCCCCAGCATTTT. Together with reference TRBV7-2 and TRBJ1-5, the CDR3 gives the full variable domain: GAGVSQSPSNKVTEKGKDVELRCDPISGHTALYWYRQSLGQGLEFLIYFQGNSAPDKSGLPSDRFSAERTGGSVSTLTIQRTQQEDSAVYLCASSLAQGGQPQHFGDGTRLSIL.

This clone was picked up one time. This chain links TRBV28 with TRBJ1-4; 8 bases are shared with TRBD1. Trimming cost V 4 bases and J 10 bases; bases outside gene matches: 8. The V gene's germline CDR1 is MDHEN and CDR2 SYDVKM. The CDR3 totals 14 residues. CDR3 sequence reads: CASSSSGGKGKLFF. The CDR3 DNA is TGTGCCAGCAGTTCCTCAGGGGGCAAGGGAAAACTGTTTTTT.

This sequence joins TRBV14 and TRBJ2-1; the D gene is possibly TRBD2 (6 bases). Trimming left V 4 bases short and J 2 bases short, with 12 bases between. The germline CDR1 and CDR2 sequences are SGHDN and FVKESK. This CDR3 spans 15 amino acids. Written as DNA, the CDR3 is TGTGCCAGCAGCCTTCTAGCGTTCACCTACAATGAGCAGTTCTTC. It is translated as CASSLLAFTYNEQFF.

The V gene is TRBV11-2, the J gene TRBJ2-3, with TRBD2 matching over 11 bases. This CDR3 is 15 amino acids long. Germline-derived CDR1 and CDR2 are SGHAT and FQNNGV. V lost 5 bases and J lost 5; bases outside the gene matches: 6. CDR3 protein: CASSLLAGVGDTQYF. The CDR3 nucleotides are TGTGCCAGCAGCCTACTAGCGGGAGTTGGAGATACGCAGTATTTT.